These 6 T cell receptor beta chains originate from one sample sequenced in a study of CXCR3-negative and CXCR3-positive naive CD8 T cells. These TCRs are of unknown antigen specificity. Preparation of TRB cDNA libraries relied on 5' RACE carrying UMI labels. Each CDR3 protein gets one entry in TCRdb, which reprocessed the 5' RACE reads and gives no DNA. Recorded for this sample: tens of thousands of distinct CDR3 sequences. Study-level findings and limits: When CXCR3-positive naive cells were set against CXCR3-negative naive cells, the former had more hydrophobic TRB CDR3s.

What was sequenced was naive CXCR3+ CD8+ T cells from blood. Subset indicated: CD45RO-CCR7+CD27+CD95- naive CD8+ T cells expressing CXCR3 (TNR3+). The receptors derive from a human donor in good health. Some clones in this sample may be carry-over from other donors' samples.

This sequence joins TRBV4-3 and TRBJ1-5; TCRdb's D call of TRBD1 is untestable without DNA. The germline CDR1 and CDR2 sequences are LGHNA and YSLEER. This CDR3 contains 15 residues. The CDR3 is CASSQDAGGNQPQHF.

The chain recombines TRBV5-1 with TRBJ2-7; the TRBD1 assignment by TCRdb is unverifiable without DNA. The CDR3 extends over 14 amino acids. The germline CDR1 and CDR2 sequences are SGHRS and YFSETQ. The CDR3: CASSLTQGAYEQYF.

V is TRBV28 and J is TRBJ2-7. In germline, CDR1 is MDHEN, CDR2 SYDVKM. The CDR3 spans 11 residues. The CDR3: CASSLAIEQYF.

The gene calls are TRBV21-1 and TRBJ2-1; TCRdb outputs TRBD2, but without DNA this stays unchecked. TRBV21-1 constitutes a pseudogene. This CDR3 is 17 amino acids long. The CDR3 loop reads CASGERKGGSSYNEQFF.

The CDR3 loop reads CASSLGQGFDEQYF. The V call is TRBV7-8, the J call TRBJ2-7; TCRdb gives TRBD1 as the D gene, but with no DNA this cannot be confirmed. CDR1 and CDR2 from the germline V gene are SGHVS and FQNEAQ. This CDR3 contains 14 residues.

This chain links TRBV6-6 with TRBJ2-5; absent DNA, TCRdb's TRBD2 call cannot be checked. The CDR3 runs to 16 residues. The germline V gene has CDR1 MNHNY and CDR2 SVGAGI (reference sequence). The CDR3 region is CASSWGLAEFQETQYF.